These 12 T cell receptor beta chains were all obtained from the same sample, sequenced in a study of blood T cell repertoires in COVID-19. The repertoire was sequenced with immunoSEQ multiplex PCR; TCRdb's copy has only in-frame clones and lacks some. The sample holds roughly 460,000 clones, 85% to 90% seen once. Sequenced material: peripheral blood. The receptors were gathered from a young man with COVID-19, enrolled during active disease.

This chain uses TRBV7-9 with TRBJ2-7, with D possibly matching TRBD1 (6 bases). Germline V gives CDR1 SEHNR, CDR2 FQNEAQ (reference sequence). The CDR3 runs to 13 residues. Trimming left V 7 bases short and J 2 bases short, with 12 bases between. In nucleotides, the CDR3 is TGTGCCAGCACCTTGGGGGCAACCTACGAGCAGTACTTC. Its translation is CASTLGATYEQYF.

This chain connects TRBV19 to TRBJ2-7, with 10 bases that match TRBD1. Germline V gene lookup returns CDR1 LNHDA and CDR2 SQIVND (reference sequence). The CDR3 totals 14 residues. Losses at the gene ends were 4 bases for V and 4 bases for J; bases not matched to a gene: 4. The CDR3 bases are TGTGCCAGTAGTAGCGGACAGGGGGGGTACGAGCAGTACTTC. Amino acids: CASSSGQGGYEQYF.

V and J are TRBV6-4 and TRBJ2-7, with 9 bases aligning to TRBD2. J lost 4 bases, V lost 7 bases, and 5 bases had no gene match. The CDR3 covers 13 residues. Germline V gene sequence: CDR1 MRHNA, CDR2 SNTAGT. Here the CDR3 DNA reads TGTGCCAGCACGGGTAGCGGGAGTTACGAGCAGTACTTC. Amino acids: CASTGSGSYEQYF.

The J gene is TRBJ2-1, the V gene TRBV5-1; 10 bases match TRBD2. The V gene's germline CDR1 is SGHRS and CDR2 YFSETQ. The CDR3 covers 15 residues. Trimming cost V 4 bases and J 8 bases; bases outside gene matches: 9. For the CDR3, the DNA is TGCGCCAGCAGCGACCCTAGCGGGAGCGAGGATGAGCAGTTCTTC. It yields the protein CASSDPSGSEDEQFF.

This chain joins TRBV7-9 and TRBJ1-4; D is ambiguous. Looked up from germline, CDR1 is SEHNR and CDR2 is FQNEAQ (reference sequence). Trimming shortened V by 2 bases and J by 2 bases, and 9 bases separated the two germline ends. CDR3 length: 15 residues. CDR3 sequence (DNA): TGTGCCAGCAGCTTACTGGGAGCGACTAATGAAAAACTGTTTTTT. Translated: CASSLLGATNEKLFF.

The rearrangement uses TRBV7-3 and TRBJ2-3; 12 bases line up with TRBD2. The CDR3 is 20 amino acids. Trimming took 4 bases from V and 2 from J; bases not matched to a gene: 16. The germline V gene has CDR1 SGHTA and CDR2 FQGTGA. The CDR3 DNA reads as TGTGCCAGCAGCTCAAACCCAGGGCTAGCGGGAGGGCCGATCACAGATACGCAGTATTTT. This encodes CASSSNPGLAGGPITDTQYF.

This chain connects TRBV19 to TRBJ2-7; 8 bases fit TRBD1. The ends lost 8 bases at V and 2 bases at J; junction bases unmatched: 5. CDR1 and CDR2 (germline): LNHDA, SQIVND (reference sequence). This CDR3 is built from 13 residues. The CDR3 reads CASRKQGAYEQYF. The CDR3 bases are TGTGCCAGTCGTAAACAGGGGGCCTACGAGCAGTACTTC. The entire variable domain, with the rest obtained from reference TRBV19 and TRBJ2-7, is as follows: DGGITQSPKYLFRKEGQNVTLSCEQNLNHDAMYWYRQDPGQGLRLIYYSQIVNDFQKGDIAEGYSVSREKKESFPLTVTSAQKNPTAFYLCASRKQGAYEQYFGPGTRLTVT.

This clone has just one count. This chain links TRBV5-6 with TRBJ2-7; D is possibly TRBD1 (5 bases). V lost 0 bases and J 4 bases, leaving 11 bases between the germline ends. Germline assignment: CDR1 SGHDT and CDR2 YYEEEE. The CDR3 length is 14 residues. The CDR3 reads CASSLGLTDYEQYF. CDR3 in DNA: TGTGCCAGCAGCTTGGGGTTGACAGATTACGAGCAGTACTTC.

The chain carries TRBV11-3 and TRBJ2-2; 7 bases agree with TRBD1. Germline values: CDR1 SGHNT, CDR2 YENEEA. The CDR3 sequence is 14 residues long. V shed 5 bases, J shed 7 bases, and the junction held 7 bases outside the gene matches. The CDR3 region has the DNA TGTGCCAGCAGCACACAGACAGGGAACGGGGAGCTGTTTTTT. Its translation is CASSTQTGNGELFF.

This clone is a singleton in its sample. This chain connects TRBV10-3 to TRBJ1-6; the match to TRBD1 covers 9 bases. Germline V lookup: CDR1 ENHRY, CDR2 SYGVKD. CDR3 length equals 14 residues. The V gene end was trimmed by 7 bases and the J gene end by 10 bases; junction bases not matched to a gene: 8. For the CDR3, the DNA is TGTGCCATCAAAGGGACAGGGAAGGGGTCACCCCTCCACTTT. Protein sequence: CAIKGTGKGSPLHF.

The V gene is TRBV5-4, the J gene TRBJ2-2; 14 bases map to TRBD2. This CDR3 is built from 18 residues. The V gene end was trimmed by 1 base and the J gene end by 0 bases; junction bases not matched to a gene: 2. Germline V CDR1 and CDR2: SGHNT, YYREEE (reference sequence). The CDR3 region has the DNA TGTGCCAGCAGCTTGAGACTAGCGGGAGGGACGAACACCGGGGAGCTGTTTTTT. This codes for CASSLRLAGGTNTGELFF.

CDR3 loop: CAVRLWEAGTDTQYF. The CDR3, as DNA: TGTGCCGTTCGTTTGTGGGAGGCTGGCACAGATACGCAGTATTTT. The chain uses TRBV6-6 and TRBJ2-3; possibly TRBD2 for D (6 bases). Germline CDR1 reads MNHNY; CDR2 reads SVGAGI (reference sequence). Deletions cut 11 bases from V and 1 base from J, with 19 bases between. The CDR3 covers 15 residues.